The TCR beta chain under discussion was sequenced for a study of long-term antiretroviral therapy in people with HIV. Survey-level immunoSEQ v3.0 assays were run. TCRdb keeps only in-frame clones here, not all; method: immunoSEQ multiplex PCR. The sample carries roughly 42,000 clones, more than 75% recorded once. With regard to this clone: Antigen: not known.

Whole-study findings and limits: Spans of CDR3 length were tighter for HIV repertoires than for controls.

The CDR3 loop spans 11 amino acids. V gave up 2 bases and J gave up 4 bases, with 3 bases separating them. Germline CDR1 is SGHTS and CDR2 is YDEGEE. V is TRBV5-8 and J is TRBJ1-2; the D is unclear. The starting material was unsorted PBMCs, obtained 0.1 years before starting antiretroviral therapy. The TCR comes from a woman in her fifties or sixties with HIV. CDR3 nucleotides: TGTGCCAGCAGCTTCGGCTATGGCTACACCTTC. It encodes CASSFGYGYTF.